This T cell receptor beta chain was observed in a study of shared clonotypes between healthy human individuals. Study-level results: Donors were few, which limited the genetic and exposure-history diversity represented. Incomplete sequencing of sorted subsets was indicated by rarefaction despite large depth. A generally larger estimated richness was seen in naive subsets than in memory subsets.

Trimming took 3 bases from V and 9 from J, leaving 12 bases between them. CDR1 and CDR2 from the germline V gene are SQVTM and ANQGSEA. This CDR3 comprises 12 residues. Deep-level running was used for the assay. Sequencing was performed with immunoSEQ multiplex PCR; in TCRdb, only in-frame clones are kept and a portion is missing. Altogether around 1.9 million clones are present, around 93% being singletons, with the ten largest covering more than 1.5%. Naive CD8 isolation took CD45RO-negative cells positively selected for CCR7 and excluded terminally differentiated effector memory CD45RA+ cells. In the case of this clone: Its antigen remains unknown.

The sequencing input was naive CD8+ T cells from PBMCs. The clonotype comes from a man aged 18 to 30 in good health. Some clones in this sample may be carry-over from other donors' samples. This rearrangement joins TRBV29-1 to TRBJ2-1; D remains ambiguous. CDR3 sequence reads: CSVEAGRPEQFF. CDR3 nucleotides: TGCAGCGTTGAGGCAGGTAGGCCTGAGCAGTTCTTC.